This T cell receptor (beta chain) originates from a study of blood T cell repertoires in COVID-19. TCRdb's table, derived via immunoSEQ multiplex PCR, lists solely in-frame clones and lacks some. The top ten clones hold 5.5% to 7.5% of a sample with 130,000 to 150,000 clones, more than 75% of them seen once. This clone was found a few times. The V end was cut by 0 bases, the J end by 0 bases, with 6 bases between. The germline CDR1 and CDR2 sequences are KGHSH and LQKENI. The CDR3 is made up of 14 amino acids. The sequence derives from a man aged 80 or over with acute or convalescent COVID-19. The chain recombines TRBV18 with TRBJ2-7; weak D call: TRBD2 (6 bases). Source material: peripheral blood. The CDR3 reads CASSPPGGSYEQYF. The CDR3, as DNA: TGTGCCAGCTCACCACCCGGGGGCTCCTACGAGCAGTACTTC.